These 32 T cell receptor beta chains originate from one sample sequenced in a study of cytomegalovirus exposure and HLA in healthy donors. The PCR employed 60 Vbeta primers together with 13 Jbeta primers. Sequencing was performed with immunoSEQ multiplex PCR; in TCRdb, only in-frame clones are kept and a portion is missing. The sample consists of around 60,000 clones, 70% to 90% of them appearing once. The specimen was PBMCs. The receptors stem from a male donor in good health and CMV-seronegative.

The chain recombines TRBV7-2 with TRBJ1-2; no clear D gene. The CDR3 has 15 amino acids. Germline lookup yields CDR1 SGHTA and CDR2 FQGNSA. V lost 1 base to trimming and J lost 2 bases, with 11 bases between them. The CDR3 region has the DNA TGTGCCAGCAGCTTAGGGGCTACAGAAAACTATGGCTACACCTTC. The encoded protein is CASSLGATENYGYTF.

As to this clone: Within the sample, other DNA sequences also encode this same CDR3. This sequence joins TRBV9 and TRBJ1-2; 8 bases are a match to TRBD1. V dropped 0 bases and J dropped 7; count of bases not matched to a gene: 5. CDR3 length equals 14 residues. Germline V lookup: CDR1 SGDLS, CDR2 YYNGEE. Here the CDR3 reads CASSVDQGAGGYTF. The CDR3 DNA reads TGTGCCAGCAGCGTAGATCAGGGGGCGGGTGGCTACACCTTC.

The chain carries TRBV30 and TRBJ1-2, with TRBD1 matching 8 bases. V lost 2 bases to trimming and J lost 5 bases; unmatched junction nucleotides: 7. Germline-derived CDR1 and CDR2 are GTSNPN and SVGIG (reference sequence). The CDR3 is 14 residues long. The CDR3 loop reads CAWSLDRGGYGYTF. The CDR3 nucleotides read TGTGCCTGGAGTCTTGACAGGGGAGGGTATGGCTACACCTTC.

The chain combines TRBV19 with TRBJ1-1; D is uncertain. Germline CDR1 reads LNHDA; CDR2 reads SQIVND (reference sequence). With 0 bases removed from V and 2 bases from J, the gap between germline ends came to 10 bases. The CDR3 is 15 residues long. This CDR3 reads CASSIEGRYNTEAFF. The CDR3 DNA reads as TGTGCCAGTAGTATAGAAGGCAGGTACAACACTGAAGCTTTCTTT.

The CDR3 region has the DNA TGCGCCAGCAGCCCCGGGACTACCGAAGAGACCCAGTACTTC. Translated: CASSPGTTEETQYF. V usage is TRBV5-1 and J usage is TRBJ2-5, with TRBD2 matching 7 bases. The CDR3 is made up of 14 amino acids. V shed 4 bases and J 3 bases; nucleotides not matched to a gene: 6. The germline gives CDR1 SGHRS, CDR2 YFSETQ.

The V call is TRBV9, the J call TRBJ2-1, with a weak D call TRBD1 (6 bases). CDR3 size: 14 residues. Per germline, CDR1 SGDLS and CDR2 YYNGEE. With 4 bases removed from V and 7 bases from J, the gap between germline ends came to 15 bases. CDR3 coding DNA: TGTGCCAGCAGCTTCCGGACAGAGAATAATGAGCAGTTCTTC. Its protein product is CASSFRTENNEQFF.

Here the CDR3 reads CASSPEKGGSTDTQYF. The CDR3 bases are TGTGCCAGCAGCCCGGAAAAGGGGGGGAGCACAGATACGCAGTATTTT. The genes are TRBV4-2 and TRBJ2-3, with D possibly being TRBD2 (7 bases). Germline-derived CDR1 and CDR2 are LGHNA and YNFKEQ. The CDR3 covers 16 residues. V lost 4 bases to trimming and J lost 0 bases, with 14 bases between them.

The genes are TRBV4-3 and TRBJ2-3; TRBD2 might be the D (7 bases). The CDR3 covers 16 residues. V was cut by 2 bases and J by 6 bases, with 18 bases left in between. The germline gives CDR1 LGHNA, CDR2 YSLEER. CDR3 DNA: TGCGCCAGCAGCCAACGAGCTGAGGGGGGGAGGGATACGCAGTATTTT. Its translation: CASSQRAEGGRDTQYF.

The rearrangement joins TRBV5-1 to TRBJ1-1; D is possibly TRBD1 (5 bases). V lost 0 bases, J lost 4 bases, and 10 bases lay in between. This CDR3 is built from 14 residues. The germline gives CDR1 SGHRS, CDR2 YFSETQ. The CDR3 spells CASSLGGGATEAFF. CDR3 sequence (DNA): TGCGCCAGCAGCTTGGGGGGCGGAGCCACTGAAGCTTTCTTT.

The genes are TRBV4-3 and TRBJ1-2; TRBD1 matches at 7 bases. V trimming: 0 bases; J trimming: 1 base; junction bases outside the gene matches: 11. CDR3 length: 18 amino acids. CDR1 is LGHNA, CDR2 YSLEER, per germline. CDR3 DNA sequence: TGCGCCAGCAGCCAAGATGGGCGCCCCGGGACAGTTAACTATGGCTACACCTTC. Translating it yields CASSQDGRPGTVNYGYTF.

This chain links TRBV19 with TRBJ2-1, with 7 bases identical to TRBD2. The V and J ends lost 4 bases and 12 bases, in that order; junction bases with no gene match: 12. Per the germline V gene, CDR1 is LNHDA and CDR2 is SQIVND (reference sequence). CDR3 size: 14 residues. CDR3 DNA: TGTGCCAGTAGTAGGGACCCGGGGGGAAGGGTGCAGTTCTTC. Protein: CASSRDPGGRVQFF.

V and J are TRBV5-1 and TRBJ1-6; D possibly corresponds to TRBD1 (5 bases). In germline, CDR1 is SGHRS, CDR2 YFSETQ. V lost 0 bases and J lost 5, with 9 bases in between. The CDR3 contains 15 residues. CDR3 in amino acids: CASSLAGSDNSPLHF. The DNA for the CDR3 is TGCGCCAGCAGCTTGGCAGGGTCCGATAATTCACCCCTCCACTTT. The whole variable domain, remainder taken from reference TRBV5-1 and TRBJ1-6, is KAGVTQTPRYLIKTRGQQVTLSCSPISGHRSVSWYQQTPGQGLQFLFEYFSETQRNKGNFPGRFSGRQFSNSRSEMNVSTLELGDSALYLCASSLAGSDNSPLHFGNGTRLTVT.

This rearrangement joins TRBV5-1 to TRBJ2-5, with 7 bases fitting TRBD2. The J segment lost 5 bases and the V segment lost 4 bases, leaving 14 bases of the junction unmatched. The CDR3 length is 16 residues. CDR1 is SGHRS and CDR2 is YFSETQ in the germline V gene. CDR3 protein: CASSPSVAGVSETQYF. CDR3 DNA sequence: TGCGCCAGCAGCCCCTCCGTGGCGGGGGTTTCTGAGACCCAGTACTTC. Using reference TRBV5-1 and TRBJ2-5 for the parts outside the CDR3, the full variable domain is KAGVTQTPRYLIKTRGQQVTLSCSPISGHRSVSWYQQTPGQGLQFLFEYFSETQRNKGNFPGRFSGRQFSNSRSEMNVSTLELGDSALYLCASSPSVAGVSETQYFGPGTRLLVL.

The V call is TRBV4-3, the J call TRBJ1-1, with D perhaps matching TRBD1 (5 bases). Looked up from germline, CDR1 is LGHNA and CDR2 is YSLEER. Trimming took off 5 bases at V and 4 bases at J, with 11 bases between the two ends. This CDR3 is built from 13 residues. CDR3 residues: CASSRRGGTEAFF. The CDR3 DNA is TGCGCCAGCAGCAGGCGGGGCGGCACTGAAGCTTTCTTT.

The chain uses TRBV5-1 and TRBJ1-1; D possibly corresponds to TRBD1 (5 bases). Per germline, CDR1 SGHRS and CDR2 YFSETQ. V shed 1 base and J shed 5 bases, with 9 bases lying between them. This CDR3 spans 13 amino acids. The CDR3 bases are TGCGCCAGCAGCTTGATACAGGATACTGAAGCTTTCTTT. Its protein is CASSLIQDTEAFF.

The chain has TRBV10-3 and TRBJ2-5, with TRBD1 matching over 10 bases. The end of the DNA fits TRBJ2-7 better, so the J call may be wrong. The V gene's germline CDR1 is ENHRY and CDR2 SYGVKD. CDR3 length: 15 residues. The chain's CDR3 is CAIGGDRGQGYEQYF. CDR3 DNA sequence: TGTGCCATCGGGGGAGACAGGGGGCAGGGCTACGAGCAGTACTTC.

This chain links TRBV9 with TRBJ2-1; tentative D call: TRBD2 (6 bases). This CDR3 is 18 amino acids long. Deletions cut 0 bases from V and 2 bases from J, with 18 bases between. Germline V lookup: CDR1 SGDLS, CDR2 YYNGEE. The CDR3 loop is CASSVVAGSPAAYNEQFF. The CDR3 DNA follows: TGTGCCAGCAGCGTAGTGGCGGGGAGCCCCGCCGCCTACAATGAGCAGTTCTTC.

This clone was detected once. This chain links TRBV19 with TRBJ2-3; 12 nucleotides align to TRBD2. CDR1 is LNHDA and CDR2 is SQIVND in the germline V gene (reference sequence). The J segment lost 3 bases and the V segment lost 4 bases, leaving 2 bases of the junction unmatched. The length of the CDR3 is 15 residues. CDR3 sequence: CASSTLAGGTDTQYF. CDR3 coding DNA: TGTGCCAGTAGTACACTAGCGGGGGGAACAGATACGCAGTATTTT.

The genes are TRBV10-1 and TRBJ2-5; D gene unclear. V was cut by 3 bases and J by 7 bases, with 6 bases left in between. Germline assignment: CDR1 WNHNN and CDR2 SYGVQD (reference sequence). This CDR3 has 11 amino acids. The CDR3 loop reads CASSDPGTQYF. The CDR3 nucleotides are TGCGCCAGCAGTGACCCAGGGACCCAGTACTTC.

V and J are TRBV4-3 and TRBJ2-3; 8 nucleotides agree with TRBD2. V dropped 0 bases and J dropped 4; count of bases not matched to a gene: 6. The CDR3 spans 16 residues. From germline, CDR1 is LGHNA and CDR2 YSLEER. Here the CDR3 DNA reads TGCGCCAGCAGCCAAGAAGCCCCGGGACTAGCAGATACGCAGTATTTT. It translates to CASSQEAPGLADTQYF.

The chain is built from TRBV18 and TRBJ2-2; unclear D gene. Germline values: CDR1 KGHSH, CDR2 LQKENI. V lost 3 bases and J lost 1, with 3 bases in between. The CDR3 covers 13 residues. The CDR3: CASSPKNTGELFF. CDR3 nucleotide sequence: TGTGCCAGCTCACCCAAGAACACCGGGGAGCTGTTTTTT.

The CDR3 spells CASSSRGRGLYGYTF. In DNA, the CDR3 is TGCGCCAGCAGTTCTAGGGGGCGAGGGCTCTATGGCTACACCTTC. The chain links TRBV10-1 to TRBJ1-2, with 7 bases fitting TRBD1. CDR1 and CDR2 from the germline V gene are WNHNN and SYGVQD (reference sequence). V lost 5 bases to trimming and J lost 4 bases; unmatched junction nucleotides: 10. The CDR3 is made up of 15 amino acids.

The V gene is TRBV7-9, the J gene TRBJ1-1; D is possibly TRBD1 (5 bases). The CDR3 spans 13 residues. Trimming stripped 7 bases from V and 4 bases from J, with 13 bases between. CDR1 is SEHNR and CDR2 is FQNEAQ in the germline V gene (reference sequence). CDR3 residues: CASTPGVSTEAFF. The CDR3 bases are TGTGCCAGCACACCGGGGGTTAGCACTGAAGCTTTCTTT.

V usage is TRBV19 and J usage is TRBJ2-6; 7 bases match TRBD1. Germline CDR1 LNHDA, CDR2 SQIVND (reference sequence). The ends lost 7 bases at V and 4 bases at J; junction bases unmatched: 7. The CDR3 totals 15 residues. DNA for the CDR3: TGTGCCAGTAAAGAGGGGGCAGCCGGGGCCAACGTCCTGACTTTC. Amino acid sequence: CASKEGAAGANVLTF.

The chain recombines TRBV5-1 with TRBJ2-3; D may be TRBD1 (5 bases). The length of the CDR3 is 15 residues. Trimming cost V 4 bases and J 2 bases, with 14 bases left between them. Germline CDR1 is SGHRS and CDR2 is YFSETQ. CDR3 sequence (DNA): TGCGCCAGCAGCACCGACTCACAGGCCACAGATACGCAGTATTTT. Residues: CASSTDSQATDTQYF.

The rearrangement joins TRBV5-1 to TRBJ2-2; the match to TRBD1 covers 9 bases. The CDR3 is 14 residues long. Germline V gene sequence: CDR1 SGHRS, CDR2 YFSETQ. With V trimmed by 7 bases and J by 6 bases, 7 bases remained unmatched. The CDR3 DNA reads as TGCGCCAGCGCGGCCGGGACAGGGTCCGGGGAGCTGTTTTTT. Translating it yields CASAAGTGSGELFF.

The CDR3 loop reads CASSFGGGGALHEQYF. In DNA, the CDR3 is TGTGCCAGCAGCTTTGGGGGTGGGGGGGCCCTCCACGAGCAGTACTTC. The V and J genes are TRBV7-2 and TRBJ2-7; D perhaps matches TRBD2 (7 bases). CDR3 length: 16 residues. V gave up 3 bases and J gave up 5 bases, with 20 bases separating them. Germline CDR1 reads SGHTA; CDR2 reads FQGNSA.

V gene TRBV18 combines with J gene TRBJ1-2; D is uncertain. CDR3 length: 15 amino acids. V was cut by 3 bases and J by 4 bases, with 15 bases left in between. CDR1 and CDR2 (germline): KGHSH, LQKENI. The CDR3 DNA reads as TGTGCCAGCTCACCTCCTTTTGGTTCGGTCTATGGCTACACCTTC. Translation: CASSPPFGSVYGYTF.

The CDR3 here is CASSVAPDYGYTF. Written as DNA, the CDR3 is TGTGCCAGCAGCGTAGCTCCAGACTATGGCTACACCTTC. The J gene is TRBJ1-2, the V gene TRBV9; D uncertain. Germline CDR1 and CDR2: SGDLS and YYNGEE. With 0 bases removed from V and 3 bases from J, the gap between germline ends came to 6 bases. The length of the CDR3 is 13 residues.

J is TRBJ1-2 and V is TRBV9; no firm D call. This CDR3 region has 14 residues. The germline V and J ends were trimmed by 2 bases and 1 base, with 9 bases remaining between them. Germline CDR1 and CDR2: SGDLS and YYNGEE. CDR3 in amino acids: CASSVTHNNYGYTF. The CDR3 DNA sequence: TGTGCCAGCAGCGTTACACATAATAACTATGGCTACACCTTC.

This clone turned up a few times. The V and J genes are TRBV9 and TRBJ2-5; 8 bases map to TRBD2. CDR1 is SGDLS and CDR2 is YYNGEE in the germline V gene. The CDR3 is 16 residues long. Unmatched junction bases numbered 8, after V lost 0 bases and J lost 4 bases. The CDR3 protein is CASSVGGSGVGETQYF. The CDR3, as DNA: TGTGCCAGCAGCGTAGGTGGTAGCGGGGTTGGAGAGACCCAGTACTTC.

This chain joins TRBV6-9 and TRBJ2-5; 7 positions match TRBD1. The end of the DNA aligns better with TRBJ2-7, so the J call may be wrong. This CDR3 region has 15 residues. Germline assignment: CDR1 MNHGY and CDR2 SVAAGI. The CDR3 loop is CASSYTGTTGPEQYF. The CDR3 DNA sequence: TGTGCCAGCAGTTATACCGGGACGACAGGGCCCGAGCAGTACTTC.